What follows is one T cell receptor beta chain and its context. What it binds is unknown. TCR beta cDNA libraries included unique molecular identifiers. When about 0.85 to 11 million T cells were used, they gave approximately 450,000 cDNA molecules. TCRdb reprocessed the PCR reads via MiXCR and lists one record per CDR3 protein. Of fewer than 600,000 distinct CDR3 sequences in the sample, around 40% were seen once. This specimen comes from a study of post-analysis software for immune sequencing data. Turning to the study itself: Recorded disease courses covered relapsing-remitting, secondary progressive and progressive-relapsing multiple sclerosis. Some patients had no subtype annotation.

Whole-study findings and limits: People with multiple sclerosis had a significantly lower normalized Chao1 diversity than controls did. By F measure, strong co-clustering occurred among samples prepared in the same batch.

The clonotype comes from a girl between 5 and 17 years old with multiple sclerosis. Material: blood.

CDR3 in amino acids: CASSRLAREGTDTQYF. The CDR3, as DNA: TGCGCCAGCAGCAGACTAGCGCGCGAGGGGACAGATACGCAGTATTTT. The chain recombines TRBV5-1 with TRBJ2-3; TRBD2 agrees at 8 bases. V shed 4 bases, J shed 3 bases, and the junction held 10 bases outside the gene matches. Germline values: CDR1 SGHRS, CDR2 YFSETQ. CDR3 size: 16 residues.